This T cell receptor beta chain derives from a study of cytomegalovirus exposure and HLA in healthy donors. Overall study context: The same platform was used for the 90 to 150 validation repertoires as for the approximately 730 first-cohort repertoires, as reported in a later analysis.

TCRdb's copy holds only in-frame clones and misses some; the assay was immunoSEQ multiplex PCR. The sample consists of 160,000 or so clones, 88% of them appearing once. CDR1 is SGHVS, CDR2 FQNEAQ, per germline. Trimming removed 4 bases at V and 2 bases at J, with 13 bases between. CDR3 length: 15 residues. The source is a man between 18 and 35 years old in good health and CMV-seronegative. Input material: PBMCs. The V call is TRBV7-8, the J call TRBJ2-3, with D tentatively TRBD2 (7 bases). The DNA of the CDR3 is TGTGCCAGCAGCTCCTGGGGGGGGCTCACAGATACGCAGTATTTT. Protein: CASSSWGGLTDTQYF.